What follows describes a single TCR beta chain. These data are taken from a study of blood T cell repertoires in COVID-19. Study-level information: Whether acute or convalescent, the COVID-19 samples came from the United States, Italy and Spain.

Using immunoSEQ multiplex PCR, the repertoire was profiled, and TCRdb retains in-frame clones only, with some absent. The table records about 310,000 clones, around 90% of them present only once. Looked up from germline, CDR1 is SGHTA and CDR2 is FQGTGA. Trimming pared 4 bases from V and 0 bases from J, leaving 7 bases between. The length of the CDR3 is 15 residues. The gene calls are TRBV7-3 and TRBJ2-6, with D possibly matching TRBD2 (5 bases). This TCR derives from a man between 45 and 60 years old with active or convalescent COVID-19. The sequencing input was peripheral blood. The CDR3 reads CASSWGDSGANVLTF. The CDR3 DNA reads TGTGCCAGCAGCTGGGGAGACTCTGGGGCCAACGTCCTGACTTTC.